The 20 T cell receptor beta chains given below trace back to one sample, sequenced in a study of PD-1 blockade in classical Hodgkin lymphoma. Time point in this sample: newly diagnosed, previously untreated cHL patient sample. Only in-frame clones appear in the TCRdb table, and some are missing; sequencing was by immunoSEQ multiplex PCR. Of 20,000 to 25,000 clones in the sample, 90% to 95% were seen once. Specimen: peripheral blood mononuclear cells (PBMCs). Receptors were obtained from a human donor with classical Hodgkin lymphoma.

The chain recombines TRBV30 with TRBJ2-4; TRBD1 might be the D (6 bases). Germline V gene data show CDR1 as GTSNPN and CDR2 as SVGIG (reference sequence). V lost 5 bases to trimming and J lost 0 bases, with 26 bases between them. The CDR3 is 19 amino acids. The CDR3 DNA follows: TGTGCCTGGGAACCTCGACGGGACACAGCGATTCTAGCCAAAAACATTCAGTACTTC. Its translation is CAWEPRRDTAILAKNIQYF.

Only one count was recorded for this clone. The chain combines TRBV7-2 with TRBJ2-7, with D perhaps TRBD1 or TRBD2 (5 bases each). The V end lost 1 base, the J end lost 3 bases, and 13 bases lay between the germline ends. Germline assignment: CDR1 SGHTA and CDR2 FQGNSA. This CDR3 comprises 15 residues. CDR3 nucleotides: TGTGCCAGCAGCTTAGATTGGGGGACCGTCTACGAGCAGTACTTC. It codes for CASSLDWGTVYEQYF.

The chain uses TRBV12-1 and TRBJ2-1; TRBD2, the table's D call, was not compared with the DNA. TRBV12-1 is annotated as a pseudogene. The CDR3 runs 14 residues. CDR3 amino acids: CASSHGLAYNEQFF. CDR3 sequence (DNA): TGTGCCAGCAGCCACGGTCTAGCGTACAATGAGCAGTTCTTC.

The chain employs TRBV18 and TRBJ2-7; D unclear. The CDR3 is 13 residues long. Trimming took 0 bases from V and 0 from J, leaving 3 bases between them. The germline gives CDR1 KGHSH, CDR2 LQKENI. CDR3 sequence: CASSPPSSYEQYF. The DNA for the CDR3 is TGTGCCAGCTCACCACCGAGCTCCTACGAGCAGTACTTC.

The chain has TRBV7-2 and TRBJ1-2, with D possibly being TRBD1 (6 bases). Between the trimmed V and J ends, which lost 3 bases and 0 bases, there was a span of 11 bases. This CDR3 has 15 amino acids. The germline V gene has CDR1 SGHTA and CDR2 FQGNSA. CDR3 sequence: CASSFGGLANYGYTF. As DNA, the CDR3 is TGTGCCAGCAGCTTTGGGGGCTTAGCTAACTATGGCTACACCTTC. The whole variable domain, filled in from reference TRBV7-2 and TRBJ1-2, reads GAGVSQSPSNKVTEKGKDVELRCDPISGHTALYWYRQSLGQGLEFLIYFQGNSAPDKSGLPSDRFSAERTGGSVSTLTIQRTQQEDSAVYLCASSFGGLANYGYTFGSGTRLTVV.

The CDR3 DNA follows: TGTGCCAGCAGCCCACCTACTGCTTCCTACGAGCAGTACTTC. Translation gives CASSPPTASYEQYF. The chain has TRBV7-9 and TRBJ2-7; D is unresolved. This CDR3 region has 14 residues. The germline CDR1 and CDR2 sequences are SEHNR and FQNEAQ (reference sequence). Trimming stripped 5 bases from V and 1 base from J, with 12 bases between.

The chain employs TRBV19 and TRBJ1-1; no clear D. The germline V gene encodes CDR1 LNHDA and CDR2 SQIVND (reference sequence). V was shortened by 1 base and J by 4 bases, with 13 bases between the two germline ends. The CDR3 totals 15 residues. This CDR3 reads CASSIGGPSSTEAFF. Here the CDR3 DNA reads TGTGCCAGTAGTATAGGAGGCCCTAGCAGCACTGAAGCTTTCTTT.

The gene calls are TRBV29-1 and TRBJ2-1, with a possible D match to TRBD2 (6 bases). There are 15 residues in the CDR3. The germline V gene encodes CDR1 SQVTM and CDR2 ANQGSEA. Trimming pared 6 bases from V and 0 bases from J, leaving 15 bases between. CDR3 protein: CSVGSAGGSYNEQFF. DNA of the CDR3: TGCAGCGTCGGGTCCGCCGGGGGCTCCTACAATGAGCAGTTCTTC.

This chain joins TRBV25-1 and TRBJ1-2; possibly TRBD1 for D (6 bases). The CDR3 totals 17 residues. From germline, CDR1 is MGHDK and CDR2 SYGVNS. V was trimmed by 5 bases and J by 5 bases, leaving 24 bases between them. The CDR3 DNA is TGTGCCAGCAGTTCACAGGGTAGGGGACGCAGCCCATATGGCTACACCTTC. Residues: CASSSQGRGRSPYGYTF.

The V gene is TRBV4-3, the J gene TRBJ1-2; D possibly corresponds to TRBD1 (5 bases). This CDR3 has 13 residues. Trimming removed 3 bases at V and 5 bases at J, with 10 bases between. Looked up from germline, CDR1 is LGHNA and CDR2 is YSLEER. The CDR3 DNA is TGCGCCAGCAGCCACGGGGGGGAATATGGCTACACCTTC. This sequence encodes CASSHGGEYGYTF.

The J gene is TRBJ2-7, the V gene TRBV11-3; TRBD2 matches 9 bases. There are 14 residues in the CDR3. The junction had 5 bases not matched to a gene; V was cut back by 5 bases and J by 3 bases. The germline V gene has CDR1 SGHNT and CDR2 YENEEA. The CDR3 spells CASSPTTSGYEQYF. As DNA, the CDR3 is TGTGCCAGCAGCCCCACGACTAGCGGCTACGAGCAGTACTTC. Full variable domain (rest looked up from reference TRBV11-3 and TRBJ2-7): EAGVVQSPRYKIIEKKQPVAFWCNPISGHNTLYWYLQNLGQGPELLIRYENEEAVDDSQLPKDRFSAERLKGVDSTLKIQPAELGDSAVYLCASSPTTSGYEQYFGPGTRLTVT.

CDR3 in amino acids: CAISVQGPTSYEQFF. The CDR3 nucleotides read TGTGCCATCAGTGTCCAAGGACCCACTAGTTATGAGCAGTTCTTC. The chain is built from TRBV10-3 and TRBJ2-1, with D possibly being TRBD2 (5 bases). CDR1 and CDR2 from the germline V gene are ENHRY and SYGVKD. V was clipped by 4 bases and J by 8 bases, with 18 bases between them. The CDR3 consists of 15 residues.

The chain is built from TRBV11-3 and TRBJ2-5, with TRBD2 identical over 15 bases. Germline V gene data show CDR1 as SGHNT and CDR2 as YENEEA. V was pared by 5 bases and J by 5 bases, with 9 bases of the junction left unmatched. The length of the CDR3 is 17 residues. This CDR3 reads CASSLRTSGRASETQYF. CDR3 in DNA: TGTGCCAGCAGCCTCCGGACTAGCGGGAGGGCGTCGGAGACCCAGTACTTC.

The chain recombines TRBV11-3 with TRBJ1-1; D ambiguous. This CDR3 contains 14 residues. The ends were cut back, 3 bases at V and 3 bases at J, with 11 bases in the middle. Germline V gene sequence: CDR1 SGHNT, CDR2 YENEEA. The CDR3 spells CASSFGPTDTEAFF. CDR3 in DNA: TGTGCCAGCAGCTTTGGTCCCACCGACACTGAAGCTTTCTTT.

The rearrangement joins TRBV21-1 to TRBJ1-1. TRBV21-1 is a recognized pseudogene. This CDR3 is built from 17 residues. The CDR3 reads CASSKVFLGGVNTEAFF. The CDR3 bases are TGTGCCAGCAGCAAAGTCTTCCTGGGTGGGGTGAACACTGAAGCTTTCTTT.

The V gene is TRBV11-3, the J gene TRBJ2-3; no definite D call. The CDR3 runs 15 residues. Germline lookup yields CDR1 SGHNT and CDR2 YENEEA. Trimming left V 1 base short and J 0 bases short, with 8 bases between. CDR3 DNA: TGTGCCAGCAGCTTAGGGCAGATTAGCACAGATACGCAGTATTTT. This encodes CASSLGQISTDTQYF. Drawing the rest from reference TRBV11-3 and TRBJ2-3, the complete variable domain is EAGVVQSPRYKIIEKKQPVAFWCNPISGHNTLYWYLQNLGQGPELLIRYENEEAVDDSQLPKDRFSAERLKGVDSTLKIQPAELGDSAVYLCASSLGQISTDTQYFGPGTRLTVL.

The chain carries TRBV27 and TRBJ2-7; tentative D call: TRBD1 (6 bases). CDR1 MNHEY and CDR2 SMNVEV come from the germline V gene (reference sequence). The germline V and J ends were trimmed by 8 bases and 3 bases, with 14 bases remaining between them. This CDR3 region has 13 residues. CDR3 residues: CASGRNRDYEQYF. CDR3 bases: TGTGCCAGCGGTAGGAACAGGGACTACGAGCAGTACTTC.

CDR3 nucleotides: TGTGCCAGCAGCCCCGGAGGCAGCGAGAGCTCCTATAATTCACCCCTCCACTTT. Its protein is CASSPGGSESSYNSPLHF. V is TRBV7-8 and J is TRBJ1-6, with D unresolved. Between the trimmed V and J ends, which lost 5 bases and 0 bases, there was a span of 17 bases. The CDR3 extends over 18 amino acids. Germline CDR1 and CDR2: SGHVS and FQNEAQ.

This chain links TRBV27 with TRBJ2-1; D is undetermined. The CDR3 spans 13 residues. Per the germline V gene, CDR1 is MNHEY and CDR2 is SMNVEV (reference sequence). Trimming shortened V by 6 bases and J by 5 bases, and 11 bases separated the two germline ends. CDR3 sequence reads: CASRLRFDNEQFF. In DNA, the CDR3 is TGTGCCAGCAGACTAAGATTTGACAATGAGCAGTTCTTC.

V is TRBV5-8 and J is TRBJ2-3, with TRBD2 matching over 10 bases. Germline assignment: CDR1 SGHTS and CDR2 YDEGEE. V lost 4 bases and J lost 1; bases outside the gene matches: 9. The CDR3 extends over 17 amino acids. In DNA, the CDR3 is TGTGCCAGCAGCATGAAGACTAGCGGGTTGGGCACAGATACGCAGTATTTT. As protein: CASSMKTSGLGTDTQYF.